The rows below give T cell receptor beta chains drawn from one sample of a study of T cell changes during pregnancy in multiple sclerosis. Method: immunoSEQ multiplex PCR; TCRdb's copy keeps in-frame clones and lacks some. The repertoire holds 50,000 to 55,000 clones, with roughly 91% as singletons. The sequencing used CD4+ T cells from peripheral blood mononuclear cells, collected in the third trimester of pregnancy. Source of these receptors: a female donor with multiple sclerosis, enrolled in a pregnancy study. The CDR3 runs from the conserved cysteine through the conserved F or W. D genes are given only for firm matches.

v_call: TRBV5-1
j_call: TRBJ2-6
d_call: -
cdr3_aa: CASSLKASGANVLTF
cdr3_nt: TGCGCCAGCAGCTTGAAAGCCTCTGGGGCCAACGTCCTGACTTTC

v_call: TRBV7-8
j_call: TRBJ1-4
d_call: TRBD1
cdr3_aa: CASSPKTGGWAEELFF
cdr3_nt: TGTGCCAGCAGCCCTAAGACAGGGGGGTGGGCTGAAGAACTGTTTTTT

v_call: TRBV7-3
j_call: TRBJ1-1
d_call: TRBD1
cdr3_aa: CASSQQGARTEAFF
cdr3_nt: TGTGCCAGCAGTCAACAGGGGGCGCGGACTGAAGCTTTCTTT

v_call: TRBV19
j_call: TRBJ1-2
d_call: -
cdr3_aa: CASSFTGQGFIGYTF
cdr3_nt: TGTGCCAGTAGCTTTACAGGGCAGGGTTTCATTGGCTACACCTTC

v_call: TRBV4-1
j_call: TRBJ2-1
d_call: -
cdr3_aa: CASLQVGSNEQFF
cdr3_nt: TGCGCCAGCTTGCAGGTTGGTTCCAATGAGCAGTTCTTC

v_call: TRBV9
j_call: TRBJ2-2
d_call: TRBD1
cdr3_aa: CASSPWTGDTGELFF
cdr3_nt: TGTGCCAGCAGCCCTTGGACAGGGGATACCGGGGAGCTGTTTTTT

v_call: TRBV5-1
j_call: TRBJ2-5
d_call: TRBD2
cdr3_aa: CASSLGTSGGETQYF
cdr3_nt: TGCGCCAGCAGCTTGGGGACTAGCGGGGGGGAGACCCAGTACTTC

v_call: TRBV5-4
j_call: TRBJ2-5
d_call: -
cdr3_aa: CASSLAREETQYF
cdr3_nt: TGTGCCAGCAGCTTGGCTCGTGAAGAGACCCAGTACTTC

v_call: TRBV9
j_call: TRBJ1-2
d_call: -
cdr3_aa: CASSRGGDFYGYTF
cdr3_nt: TGTGCCAGCAGCAGGGGGGGGGACTTCTATGGCTACACCTTC

v_call: TRBV9
j_call: TRBJ1-4
d_call: -
cdr3_aa: CASSVETGRGEKLFF
cdr3_nt: TGTGCCAGCAGCGTAGAAACAGGGAGGGGTGAAAAACTGTTTTTT